The 4 T cell receptor beta chains listed next were all sequenced from one sample in a study of identical twins. TCRdb reanalysed the 5' RACE reads using MiXCR and keeps one entry per CDR3 protein. The repertoire holds about 530,000 distinct CDR3 sequences, with 20% to 25% as singletons. The sample was also reused in another study, on yellow fever vaccine responses in identical twins.

Sequencing was performed on CD4+ T cells sorted from blood. These receptors came from a young woman in good health.

This clonotype was counted at least ten times. The rearrangement joins TRBV28 to TRBJ2-1; D might be TRBD1 or TRBD2, each matching 5 bases. The germline CDR1 and CDR2 sequences are MDHEN and SYDVKM. The CDR3 runs to 13 residues. Trimming pared 2 bases from V and 11 bases from J, leaving 13 bases between. The CDR3 DNA reads as TGTGCCAGCAGTTTACTAGCCAGGGTACAGCAGTTCTTC. Amino acids: CASSLLARVQQFF.

The V and J genes are TRBV24-1 and TRBJ1-5, with D uncertain. Trimming cost V 3 bases and J 6 bases, with 14 bases left between them. Looked up from germline, CDR1 is KGHDR and CDR2 is SFDVKD. CDR3 size: 15 residues. The CDR3: CATSDTGPLGQPQHF. The DNA of the CDR3 is TGTGCCACCAGTGATACCGGGCCGTTGGGTCAGCCCCAGCATTTT.

This chain links TRBV12-3 or TRBV12-4 with TRBJ1-5, with D perhaps matching TRBD1 (5 bases). The germline V and J ends were trimmed by 4 bases and 5 bases, with 12 bases remaining between them. The CDR3 covers 14 residues. The CDR3 region has the DNA TGTGCCAGCAGTTCTGGGGGAAGCTATCAGCCCCAGCATTTT. Amino acids: CASSSGGSYQPQHF.

This chain's CDR3 is CSVGGREQFF. CDR3 in DNA: TGCAGCGTTGGGGGGCGTGAGCAGTTCTTC. The V and J genes are TRBV29-1 and TRBJ2-1; D is possibly TRBD1 (6 bases). Germline CDR1 SQVTM, CDR2 ANQGSEA. The V end lost 4 bases, the J end lost 9 bases, and 7 bases lay between the germline ends. The CDR3 is 10 amino acids.